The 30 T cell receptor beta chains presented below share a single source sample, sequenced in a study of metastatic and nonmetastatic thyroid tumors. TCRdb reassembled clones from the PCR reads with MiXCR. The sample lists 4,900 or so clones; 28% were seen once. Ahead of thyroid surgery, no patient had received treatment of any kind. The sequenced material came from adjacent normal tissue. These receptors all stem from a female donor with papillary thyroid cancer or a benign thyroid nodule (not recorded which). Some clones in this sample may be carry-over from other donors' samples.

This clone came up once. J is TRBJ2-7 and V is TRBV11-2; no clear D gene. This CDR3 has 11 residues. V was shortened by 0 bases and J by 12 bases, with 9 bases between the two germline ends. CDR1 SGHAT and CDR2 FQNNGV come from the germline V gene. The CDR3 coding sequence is TGTGCCAGCAGCTTAGAGCAGATAATGTACTTC. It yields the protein CASSLEQIMYF.

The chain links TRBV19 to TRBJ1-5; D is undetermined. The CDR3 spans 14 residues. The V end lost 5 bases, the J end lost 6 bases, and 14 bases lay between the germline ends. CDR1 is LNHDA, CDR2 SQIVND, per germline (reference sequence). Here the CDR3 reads CASSFGVPGQPQHF. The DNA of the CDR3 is TGTGCCAGTAGTTTCGGGGTACCGGGTCAGCCCCAGCATTTT.

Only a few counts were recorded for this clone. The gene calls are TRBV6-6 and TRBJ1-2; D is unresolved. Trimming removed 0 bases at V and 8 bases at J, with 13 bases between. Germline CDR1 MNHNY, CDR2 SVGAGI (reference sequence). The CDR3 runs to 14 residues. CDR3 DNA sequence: TGTGCCAGCAGTTACTCGACCTCCCTCGGGGGCTACACCTTC. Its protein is CASSYSTSLGGYTF.

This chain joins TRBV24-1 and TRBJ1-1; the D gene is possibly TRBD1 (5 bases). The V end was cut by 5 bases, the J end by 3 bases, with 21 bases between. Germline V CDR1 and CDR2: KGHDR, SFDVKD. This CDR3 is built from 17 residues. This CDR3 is CATSGPGRDPGDTEAFF. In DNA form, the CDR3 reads TGTGCCACCAGTGGACCCGGCCGGGACCCTGGGGACACTGAAGCTTTCTTT.

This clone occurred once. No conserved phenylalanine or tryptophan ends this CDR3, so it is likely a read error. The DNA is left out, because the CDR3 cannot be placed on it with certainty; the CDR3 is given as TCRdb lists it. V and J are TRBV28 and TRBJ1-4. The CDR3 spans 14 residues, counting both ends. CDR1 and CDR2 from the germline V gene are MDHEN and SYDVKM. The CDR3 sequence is CASSGALHDQKLLC.

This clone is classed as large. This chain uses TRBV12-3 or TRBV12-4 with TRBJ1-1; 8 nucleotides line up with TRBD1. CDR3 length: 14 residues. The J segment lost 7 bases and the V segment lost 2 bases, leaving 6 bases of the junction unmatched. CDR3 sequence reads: CASSLSRDRFEAFF. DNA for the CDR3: TGTGCCAGCAGTTTAAGTAGGGACAGGTTTGAAGCTTTCTTT.

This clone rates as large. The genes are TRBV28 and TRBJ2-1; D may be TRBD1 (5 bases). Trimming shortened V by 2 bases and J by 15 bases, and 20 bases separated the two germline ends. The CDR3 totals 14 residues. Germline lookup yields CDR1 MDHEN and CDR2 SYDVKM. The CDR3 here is CASSLGPRLPRAFF. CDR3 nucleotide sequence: TGTGCCAGCAGTTTAGGGCCCCGGCTCCCCAGGGCGTTCTTC. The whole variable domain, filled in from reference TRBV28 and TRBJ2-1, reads DVKVTQSSRYLVKRTGEKVFLECVQDMDHENMFWYRQDPGLGLRLIYFSYDVKMKEKGDIPEGYSVSREKKERFSLILESASTNQTSMYLCASSLGPRLPRAFFGPGTRLTVL.

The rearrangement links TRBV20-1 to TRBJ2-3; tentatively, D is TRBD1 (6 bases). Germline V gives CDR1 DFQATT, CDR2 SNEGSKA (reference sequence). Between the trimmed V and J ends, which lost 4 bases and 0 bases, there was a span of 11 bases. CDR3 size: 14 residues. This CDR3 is CSAITGISTDTQYF. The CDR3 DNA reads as TGCAGTGCTATAACAGGGATAAGCACAGATACGCAGTATTTT.

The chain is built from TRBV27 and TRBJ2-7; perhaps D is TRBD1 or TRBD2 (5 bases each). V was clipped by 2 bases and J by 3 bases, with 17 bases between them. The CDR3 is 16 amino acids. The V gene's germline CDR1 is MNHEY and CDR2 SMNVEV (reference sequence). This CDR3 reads CASSLRGLAAGYEQYF. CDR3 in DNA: TGTGCCAGCAGTTTAAGGGGCCTAGCAGCCGGCTACGAGCAGTACTTC.

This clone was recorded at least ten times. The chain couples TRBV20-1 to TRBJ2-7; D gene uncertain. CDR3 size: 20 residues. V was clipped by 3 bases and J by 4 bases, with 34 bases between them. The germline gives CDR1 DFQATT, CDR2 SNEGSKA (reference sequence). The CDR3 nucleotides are TGCAGTGCTAGGAGAATGTTGGCGGCCTTCAACGAACCTATCCGTTACGAGCAGTACTTC. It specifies CSARRMLAAFNEPIRYEQYF.

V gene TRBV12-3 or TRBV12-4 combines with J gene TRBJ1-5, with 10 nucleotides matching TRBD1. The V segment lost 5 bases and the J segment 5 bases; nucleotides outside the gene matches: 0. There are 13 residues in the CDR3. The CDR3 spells CASSGTGDQPQHF. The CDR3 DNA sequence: TGTGCCAGCAGTGGGACAGGGGATCAGCCCCAGCATTTT.

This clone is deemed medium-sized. The CDR3 is CASSFGSANEKLFF. Here the CDR3 DNA reads TGCGCCAGCAGCTTTGGGTCTGCTAATGAAAAACTGTTTTTT. This chain connects TRBV5-1 to TRBJ1-4; D gene uncertain. Looked up from germline, CDR1 is SGHRS and CDR2 is YFSETQ. Trimming removed 2 bases from V and 3 bases from J, with 8 bases in between. The CDR3 loop spans 14 amino acids.

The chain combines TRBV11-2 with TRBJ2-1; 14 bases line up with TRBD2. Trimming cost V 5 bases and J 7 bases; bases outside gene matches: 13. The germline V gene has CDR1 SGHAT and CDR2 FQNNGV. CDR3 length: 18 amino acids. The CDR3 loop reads CASSTPSRGTSGSNEQFF. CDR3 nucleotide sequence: TGTGCCAGCAGCACACCTAGCCGGGGGACTAGCGGGAGTAATGAGCAGTTCTTC.

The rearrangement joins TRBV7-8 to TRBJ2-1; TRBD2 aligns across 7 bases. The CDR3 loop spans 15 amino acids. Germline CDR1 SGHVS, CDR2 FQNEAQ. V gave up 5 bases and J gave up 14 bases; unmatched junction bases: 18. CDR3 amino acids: CASSLPGLPPGSEFF. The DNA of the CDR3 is TGTGCCAGCAGCCTCCCGGGACTACCCCCTGGATCGGAGTTCTTC. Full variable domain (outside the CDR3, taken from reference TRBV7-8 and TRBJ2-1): GAGVSQSPRYKVAKRGQDVALRCDPISGHVSLFWYQQALGQGPEFLTYFQNEAQLDKSGLPSDRFFAERPEGSVSTLKIQRTQQEDSAVYLCASSLPGLPPGSEFFGPGTRLTVL.

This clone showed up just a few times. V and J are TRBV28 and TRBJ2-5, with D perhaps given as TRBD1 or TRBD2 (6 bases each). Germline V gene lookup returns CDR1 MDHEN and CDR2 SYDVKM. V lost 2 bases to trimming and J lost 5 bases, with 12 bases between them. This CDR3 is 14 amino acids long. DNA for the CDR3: TGTGCCAGCAGTTTAAACAGGAGGGGGGAGACCCAGTACTTC. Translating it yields CASSLNRRGETQYF. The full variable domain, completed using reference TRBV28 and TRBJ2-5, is DVKVTQSSRYLVKRTGEKVFLECVQDMDHENMFWYRQDPGLGLRLIYFSYDVKMKEKGDIPEGYSVSREKKERFSLILESASTNQTSMYLCASSLNRRGETQYFGPGTRLLVL.

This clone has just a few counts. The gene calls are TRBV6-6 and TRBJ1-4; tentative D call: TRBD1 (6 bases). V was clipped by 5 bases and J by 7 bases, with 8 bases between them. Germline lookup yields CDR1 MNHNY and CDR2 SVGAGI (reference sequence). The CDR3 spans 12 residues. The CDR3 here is CASSVQGEKLFF. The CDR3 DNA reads TGTGCCAGCAGTGTACAGGGTGAAAAACTGTTTTTT.

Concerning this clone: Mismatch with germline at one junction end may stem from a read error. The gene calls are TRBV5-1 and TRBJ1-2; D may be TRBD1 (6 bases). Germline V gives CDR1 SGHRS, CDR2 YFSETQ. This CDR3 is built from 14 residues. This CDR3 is CASSLVGGAYGHTF. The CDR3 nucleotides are TGCGCCAGCAGCTTGGTTGGGGGCGCCTATGGCCACACCTTC.

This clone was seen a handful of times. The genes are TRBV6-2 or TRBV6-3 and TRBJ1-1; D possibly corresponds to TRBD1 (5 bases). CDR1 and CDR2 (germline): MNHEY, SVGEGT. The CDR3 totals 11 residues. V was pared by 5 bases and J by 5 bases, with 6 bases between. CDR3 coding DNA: TGTGCCAGCAGTCAGGGAACTGAAGCTTTCTTT. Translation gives CASSQGTEAFF.

The CDR3 spells CSAAGGLAGELFF. The DNA for the CDR3 is TGCAGTGCCGCCGGGGGTCTGGCCGGGGAGCTGTTTTTT. The V gene is TRBV20-1, the J gene TRBJ2-2; D might be TRBD2 (6 bases). Germline V CDR1 and CDR2: DFQATT, SNEGSKA (reference sequence). The V gene lost 6 bases and the J gene lost 6 bases, with 14 bases spanning the gap. The CDR3 covers 13 residues.

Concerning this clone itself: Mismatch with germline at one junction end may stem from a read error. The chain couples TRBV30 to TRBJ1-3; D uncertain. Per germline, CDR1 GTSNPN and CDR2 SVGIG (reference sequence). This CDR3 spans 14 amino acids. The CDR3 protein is CAWVPSSSGNTIHF. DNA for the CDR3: TGTGCCTGGGTACCCTCGAGCTCTGGAAACACCATACATTTT.

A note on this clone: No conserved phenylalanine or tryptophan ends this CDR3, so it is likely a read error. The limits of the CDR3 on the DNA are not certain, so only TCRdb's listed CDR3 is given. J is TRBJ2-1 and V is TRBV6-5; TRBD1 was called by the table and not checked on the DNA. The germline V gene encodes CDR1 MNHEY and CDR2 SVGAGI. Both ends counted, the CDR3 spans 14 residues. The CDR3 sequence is CASTSPTVGVKKFI.

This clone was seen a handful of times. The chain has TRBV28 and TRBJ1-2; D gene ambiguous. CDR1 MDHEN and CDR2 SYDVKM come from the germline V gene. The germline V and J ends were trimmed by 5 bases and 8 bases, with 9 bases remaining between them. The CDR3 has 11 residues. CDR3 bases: TGTGCCAGCAGTCCTGGCGGAGGCTACACCTTC. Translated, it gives CASSPGGGYTF.

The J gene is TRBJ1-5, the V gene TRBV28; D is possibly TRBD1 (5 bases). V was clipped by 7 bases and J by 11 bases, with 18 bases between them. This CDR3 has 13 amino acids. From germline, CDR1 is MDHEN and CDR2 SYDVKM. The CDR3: CASTPGTVLSQHF. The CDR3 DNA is TGTGCCAGCACCCCCGGGACCGTCCTGTCCCAGCATTTT.

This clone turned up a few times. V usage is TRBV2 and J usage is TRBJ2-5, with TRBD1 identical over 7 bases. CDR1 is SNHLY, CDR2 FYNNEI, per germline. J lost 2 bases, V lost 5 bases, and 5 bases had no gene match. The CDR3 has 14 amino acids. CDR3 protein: CASSRQGTQETQYF. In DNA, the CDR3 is TGTGCCAGCAGTCGACAGGGAACACAAGAGACCCAGTACTTC.

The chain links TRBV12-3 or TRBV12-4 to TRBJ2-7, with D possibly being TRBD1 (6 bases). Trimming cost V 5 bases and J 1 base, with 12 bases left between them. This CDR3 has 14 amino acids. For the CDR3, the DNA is TGTGCCAGCAGTAAAGGGGACATTTCCTACGAGCAGTACTTC. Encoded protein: CASSKGDISYEQYF.

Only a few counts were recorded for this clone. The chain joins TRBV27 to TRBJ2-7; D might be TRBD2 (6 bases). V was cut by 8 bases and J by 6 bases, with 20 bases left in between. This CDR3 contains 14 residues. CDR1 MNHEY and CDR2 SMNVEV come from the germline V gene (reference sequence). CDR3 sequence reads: CASSSLYGGSEQYF. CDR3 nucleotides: TGTGCCAGCTCAAGTCTGTACGGGGGAAGCGAGCAGTACTTC.

The CDR3 protein is CASSRVTGRKYEQYF. In DNA form, the CDR3 reads TGTGCCAGCAGTCGCGTGACAGGGAGGAAGTACGAGCAGTACTTC. This chain connects TRBV27 to TRBJ2-7, with D perhaps TRBD1 (7 bases). The V end lost 5 bases, the J end lost 4 bases, and 18 bases lay between the germline ends. Germline CDR1 is MNHEY and CDR2 is SMNVEV (reference sequence). The CDR3 is 15 amino acids.

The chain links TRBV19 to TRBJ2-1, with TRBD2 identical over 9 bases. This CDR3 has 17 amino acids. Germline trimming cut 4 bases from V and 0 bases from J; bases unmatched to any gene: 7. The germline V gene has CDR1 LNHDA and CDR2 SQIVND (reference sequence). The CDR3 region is CASSTAGLASSYNEQFF. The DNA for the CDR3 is TGTGCCAGTAGTACCGCGGGACTAGCAAGCTCCTACAATGAGCAGTTCTTC.

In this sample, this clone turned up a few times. The CDR3 sequence is CASSSPSPTDTQYF. For the CDR3, the DNA is TGTGCCAGCTCTAGCCCCTCACCCACAGATACGCAGTATTTT. The J gene is TRBJ2-3, the V gene TRBV6-1; D possibly corresponds to TRBD2 (5 bases). Germline CDR1 is MNHNS and CDR2 is SASEGT. CDR3 size: 14 residues. V lost 8 bases and J lost 2, with 14 bases in between.

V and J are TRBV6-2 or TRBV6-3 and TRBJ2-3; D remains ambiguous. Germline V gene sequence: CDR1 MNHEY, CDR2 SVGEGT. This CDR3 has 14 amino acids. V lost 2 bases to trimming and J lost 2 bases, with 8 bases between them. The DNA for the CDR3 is TGTGCCAGCAGTTACCTCGGACCCACAGATACGCAGTATTTT. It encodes CASSYLGPTDTQYF.